The sequence of this T cell receptor (beta chain) was determined in a study of blood T cell repertoires in COVID-19. Looking at the study overall: Both acute and convalescent COVID-19 samples were obtained from the United States, Italy and Spain. Nucleic acid was either cDNA or gDNA, and it came from T cells, B-cell-depleted T cells, or PBMCs.

Authors' methods: Reference gene primer amplification gave estimated nucleated cell counts. Clones were read by immunoSEQ multiplex PCR, and TCRdb kept only the in-frame ones, dropping some. V and J calls and clone size are given by that table; D and trimming were obtained from the DNA. The sample contains some 130,000 clones, approximately 90% of which appear only once. V lost 8 bases, J lost 4 bases, and 8 bases stayed unmatched. Germline assignment: CDR1 LNHDA and CDR2 SQIVND (reference sequence). The CDR3 has 14 residues. This chain links TRBV19 with TRBJ1-5; 7 bases agree with TRBD1. The source material was peripheral blood. The sequence derives from a man in his 60s with active or convalescent COVID-19. The CDR3 DNA reads TGTGCCAGTCAAAAACGGGACAGTAATCAGCCCCAGCATTTT. It is translated as CASQKRDSNQPQHF.